The 13 T cell receptor beta chains below were found in one sample sequenced in a study of T-cell memory formation after mild COVID-19. One entry per CDR3 protein results from TCRdb running MiXCR on the 5' RACE reads. Of 100,000 to 140,000 distinct CDR3 sequences in the sample, around 14% were seen once. Source material: PBMCs or a T cell subset sorted from them (not recorded which). The receptors come from a man between 18 and 35 years old who had mild COVID-19 (a few samples of this study predate the infection). Cell type and time point are not known.

This sequence joins TRBV4-3 and TRBJ2-6; D possibly corresponds to TRBD1 (6 bases). This CDR3 is 17 amino acids long. V was clipped by 1 base and J by 1 base, with 11 bases between them. Per the germline V gene, CDR1 is LGHNA and CDR2 is YSLEER. CDR3 sequence reads: CASSQGQGRSGANVLTF. In DNA, the CDR3 is TGCGCCAGCAGCCAAGGCCAGGGGCGTTCTGGGGCCAACGTCCTGACTTTC.

This clonotype has only a few counts. The CDR3 DNA is TGTGCCAGCAGCTGGGCGGGGGGCACAGATACGCAGTATTTT. Translation: CASSWAGGTDTQYF. The chain is built from TRBV7-6 and TRBJ2-3, with 7 positions matching TRBD2. CDR3 size: 14 residues. The V gene's germline CDR1 is SGHVS and CDR2 FNYEAQ. With 4 bases clipped from V and 1 base from J, the junction kept 2 bases outside the gene matches. The whole variable domain, remainder taken from reference TRBV7-6 and TRBJ2-3, is GAGVSQSPRYKVTKRGQDVALRCDPISGHVSLYWYRQALGQGPEFLTYFNYEAQQDKSGLPNDRFSAERPEGSISTLTIQRTEQRDSAMYRCASSWAGGTDTQYFGPGTRLTVL.

The chain couples TRBV7-2 to TRBJ1-2; 7 nucleotides align to TRBD1. CDR3 length equals 15 residues. Trimming at V came to 1 base and at J to 0 bases, leaving 2 bases not matched to a gene. Germline CDR1 and CDR2: SGHTA and FQGNSA. In nucleotides, the CDR3 is TGTGCCAGCAGCTTAGGGGACAGCTCTAACTATGGCTACACCTTC. This translates into CASSLGDSSNYGYTF.

This clonotype was picked up a small number of times. Here the CDR3 reads CASSLDREQNTGELFF. The CDR3 bases are TGTGCCAGCAGTTTAGACAGGGAGCAGAACACCGGGGAGCTGTTTTTT. The rearrangement links TRBV28 to TRBJ2-2; 7 positions agree with TRBD1. The CDR3 extends over 16 amino acids. The junction had 4 bases not matched to a gene; V was cut back by 2 bases and J by 1 base. Germline CDR1 and CDR2: MDHEN and SYDVKM.

This chain connects TRBV5-6 to TRBJ2-2; possible D gene TRBD2, 5 bases. From germline, CDR1 is SGHDT and CDR2 YYEEEE. This CDR3 region has 11 residues. The V end was cut by 3 bases, the J end by 8 bases, with 5 bases between. The CDR3 here is CASSWRGELFF. In nucleotides, the CDR3 is TGTGCCAGCAGCTGGAGGGGGGAGCTGTTTTTT.

The table lists this clonotype with a few counts. The genes are TRBV7-9 and TRBJ1-1; possibly TRBD1 for D (6 bases). CDR1 is SEHNR and CDR2 is FQNEAQ in the germline V gene (reference sequence). CDR3 size: 14 residues. Trimming removed 1 base at V and 5 bases at J, with 11 bases between. The CDR3, as DNA: TGTGCCAGCAGCTTAGACGCCAGGGGTACTGAAGCTTTCTTT. Protein: CASSLDARGTEAFF.

The chain carries TRBV6-5 and TRBJ1-1; 8 nucleotides line up with TRBD1. CDR1 MNHEY and CDR2 SVGAGI come from the germline V gene. The V and J ends lost 4 bases and 3 bases, in that order; junction bases with no gene match: 4. The CDR3 runs 14 residues. The CDR3: CASSFVTGDTEAFF. CDR3 bases: TGTGCCAGCAGTTTTGTGACAGGGGACACTGAAGCTTTCTTT.

V is TRBV4-1 and J is TRBJ1-4; D is uncertain. CDR3 length equals 16 residues. Trimming stripped 0 bases from V and 8 bases from J, with 16 bases between. Germline CDR1 and CDR2: MGHRA and YSYEKL. The CDR3 protein is CASSQETPDKREKLFF. DNA for the CDR3: TGCGCCAGCAGCCAAGAAACGCCCGACAAGCGGGAAAAACTGTTTTTT.

This clonotype has a handful of counts. This chain joins TRBV9 and TRBJ2-7; D could derive from TRBD1 or TRBD2 (5 bases each). The CDR3 runs to 15 residues. Germline CDR1 reads SGDLS; CDR2 reads YYNGEE. V shed 2 bases and J shed 2 bases, with 14 bases lying between them. CDR3 nucleotide sequence: TGTGCCAGCAGCGTGGGGGATGGGGGTGCCTACGAGCAGTACTTC. Its protein is CASSVGDGGAYEQYF.

This clonotype was observed a few times. The gene calls are TRBV27 and TRBJ2-7; either TRBD1 or TRBD2 may fit D (5 bases each). Between the trimmed V and J ends, which lost 6 bases and 3 bases, there was a span of 21 bases. The CDR3 runs to 16 residues. The germline V gene has CDR1 MNHEY and CDR2 SMNVEV (reference sequence). DNA for the CDR3: TGTGCCAGCAGCCTCTCTGCTGGGACGGAGATCTACGAGCAGTACTTC. Translating it yields CASSLSAGTEIYEQYF.

Ten or more counts support this clonotype. CDR3 region: CASSFSGASYEQYF. The CDR3 DNA is TGTGCCAGCAGTTTCAGCGGGGCCTCCTACGAGCAGTACTTC. V is TRBV12-3 or TRBV12-4 and J is TRBJ2-7; TRBD2 aligns across 7 bases. The CDR3 is 14 residues long. V shed 3 bases, J shed 0 bases, and the junction held 2 bases outside the gene matches.

The chain employs TRBV6-6 and TRBJ1-4; D is possibly TRBD1 (5 bases). V shed 2 bases and J shed 0 bases, with 10 bases lying between them. Germline assignment: CDR1 MNHNY and CDR2 SVGAGI (reference sequence). The CDR3 has 16 amino acids. This chain's CDR3 is CASSYTGVATNEKLFF. Written as DNA, the CDR3 is TGTGCCAGCAGTTACACGGGGGTTGCAACTAATGAAAAACTGTTTTTT.

The V call is TRBV19, the J call TRBJ2-3; no clear D gene. CDR1 is LNHDA, CDR2 SQIVND, per germline (reference sequence). The V and J ends lost 7 bases and 2 bases respectively, with 10 bases between them. The CDR3 runs 13 residues. The DNA for the CDR3 is TGTGCCAGTACCCCGCAGGCCACAGATACGCAGTATTTT. It is translated as CASTPQATDTQYF.